This TCR beta chain was documented in a study of cytomegalovirus exposure and HLA in healthy donors. Study-wide background: The Caucasian-associated ancestry cluster contained 81% of the roughly 370 genotyped donors.

Regarding the study as a whole: Earlier analysis yielded a pattern in which most TCR beta V segments were productive about 90% or about 30% of the time. An analysis that came later showed most CMV-associated TCR beta chains appearing HLA-restricted. Based on reports, TCR beta sequences accurately predicted HLA-A and HLA-B alleles for most subjects.

V shed 4 bases and J shed 0 bases, with 10 bases lying between them. This CDR3 has 14 residues. Germline-derived CDR1 and CDR2 are MNHEY and SMNVEV (reference sequence). Use of 60 Vbeta and 13 Jbeta primers characterized the PCR. Some clones are missing from TCRdb's copy, which holds only in-frame ones; the method was immunoSEQ multiplex PCR. The table records around 97,000 clones, around 76% of them present only once. Comments on this clone: Its antigen is unidentified.

The sequence was collected from a woman aged 18-29 years in good health and CMV-seropositive. The sequenced sample was PBMCs. This rearrangement joins TRBV27 to TRBJ2-7; possible D gene TRBD2, 5 bases. This CDR3 reads CASSSRRDSYEQYF. The CDR3, as DNA: TGTGCCAGCAGTTCCCGTCGGGACTCCTACGAGCAGTACTTC.